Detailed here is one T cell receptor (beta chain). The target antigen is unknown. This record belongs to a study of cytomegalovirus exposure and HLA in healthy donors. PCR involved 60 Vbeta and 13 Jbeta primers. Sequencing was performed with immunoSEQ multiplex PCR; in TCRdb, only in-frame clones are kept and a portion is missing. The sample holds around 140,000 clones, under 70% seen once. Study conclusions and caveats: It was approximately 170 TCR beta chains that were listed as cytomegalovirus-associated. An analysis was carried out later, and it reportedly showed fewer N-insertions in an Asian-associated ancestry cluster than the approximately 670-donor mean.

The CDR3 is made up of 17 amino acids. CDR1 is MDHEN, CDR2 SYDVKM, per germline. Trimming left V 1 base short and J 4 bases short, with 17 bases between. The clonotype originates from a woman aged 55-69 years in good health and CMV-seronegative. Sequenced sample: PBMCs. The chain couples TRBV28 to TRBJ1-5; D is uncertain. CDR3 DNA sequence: TGTGCCAGCAGTTTATCCAGTGCGGGTGTAGGGAATCAGCCCCAGCATTTT. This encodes CASSLSSAGVGNQPQHF.